Following are 13 T cell receptor beta chains from one sample sequenced in a study of cytomegalovirus exposure and HLA in healthy donors. The PCR contained 60 Vbeta and 13 Jbeta primers. Sequencing used immunoSEQ multiplex PCR; TCRdb keeps in-frame clones, though not all of them. Of around 80,000 clones listed, over 60% are singletons. Sequencing used PBMCs. All receptors derive from a male donor in good health and CMV-seropositive.

The chain couples TRBV9 to TRBJ2-6, with D unresolved. Germline V gives CDR1 SGDLS, CDR2 YYNGEE. Trimming took off 1 base at V and 1 base at J, with 12 bases between the two ends. The CDR3 has 17 amino acids. The CDR3 reads CASSVQPRSSGANVLTF. The CDR3 region has the DNA TGTGCCAGCAGCGTACAGCCCAGGTCTTCTGGGGCCAACGTCCTGACTTTC.

The chain employs TRBV7-8 and TRBJ1-1, with a tentative D call TRBD1 (5 bases). Trimming cost V 2 bases and J 1 base, with 11 bases left between them. The CDR3 runs 15 residues. Germline V gene lookup returns CDR1 SGHVS and CDR2 FQNEAQ. CDR3 DNA sequence: TGTGCCAGCAGCTTACGTTACGACAGGAACACTGAAGCTTTCTTT. Translated, it gives CASSLRYDRNTEAFF.

V is TRBV28 and J is TRBJ2-1; D might be TRBD2 (6 bases). The CDR3 spans 16 residues. Trimming took 6 bases from V and 3 from J, leaving 18 bases between them. In germline, CDR1 is MDHEN, CDR2 SYDVKM. This chain's CDR3 is CASSQRGGKSYNEQFF. DNA for the CDR3: TGTGCCAGCAGCCAAAGAGGAGGGAAGAGCTACAATGAGCAGTTCTTC.

The chain uses TRBV30 and TRBJ2-1, with 10 positions matching TRBD2. Trimming took 0 bases from V and 6 from J; bases not matched to a gene: 8. The CDR3 is 16 residues long. Germline CDR1 reads GTSNPN; CDR2 reads SVGIG (reference sequence). CDR3 amino acids: CAWSVGTSGIINEQFF. Here the CDR3 DNA reads TGTGCCTGGAGTGTAGGAACTAGCGGGATAATCAATGAGCAGTTCTTC.

This clone has more than one count but fewer than ten. This chain joins TRBV30 and TRBJ1-5; D not certain. There are 13 residues in the CDR3. Germline V gene sequence: CDR1 GTSNPN, CDR2 SVGIG (reference sequence). Trimming stripped 1 base from V and 2 bases from J, with 6 bases between. CDR3 protein: CAWSGARNQPQHF. CDR3 sequence (DNA): TGTGCCTGGAGTGGAGCTCGCAATCAGCCCCAGCATTTT.

The chain recombines TRBV6-6 with TRBJ2-4; 11 bases map to TRBD1. Germline loops: CDR1 MNHNY, CDR2 SVGAGI (reference sequence). The ends lost 11 bases at V and 6 bases at J; junction bases unmatched: 3. The CDR3 contains 12 residues. The CDR3 is CAAGQGGNIQYF. In DNA, the CDR3 is TGTGCCGCGGGACAGGGGGGAAACATTCAGTACTTC.

V and J are TRBV7-2 and TRBJ2-2; 11 positions agree with TRBD2. Germline CDR1 SGHTA, CDR2 FQGNSA. The CDR3 covers 17 residues. J gave up 1 base and V 3 bases, and 4 bases lay outside the gene matches. The chain's CDR3 is CASSFAGLAGNTGELFF. The CDR3 DNA is TGTGCCAGCAGCTTCGCTGGACTAGCGGGGAACACCGGGGAGCTGTTTTTT.

The chain couples TRBV10-3 to TRBJ2-1; D may be TRBD2 (7 bases). The CDR3 has 16 residues. Deletions cut 7 bases from V and 0 bases from J, with 16 bases between. Germline-derived CDR1 and CDR2 are ENHRY and SYGVKD. The CDR3 DNA sequence: TGTGCCATCAAGAGGGGGGGCTCGAACTCCTACAATGAGCAGTTCTTC. Translated: CAIKRGGSNSYNEQFF.

The chain couples TRBV2 to TRBJ2-5; the D is unclear. CDR1 is SNHLY, CDR2 FYNNEI, per germline. The CDR3 is 13 amino acids. Trimming left V 4 bases short and J 2 bases short, with 8 bases between. The CDR3 here is CASSVQKQETQYF. DNA for the CDR3: TGTGCCAGCAGTGTACAGAAGCAAGAGACCCAGTACTTC.

The V gene is TRBV5-1, the J gene TRBJ2-5, with TRBD1 matching 8 bases. J lost 4 bases, V lost 4 bases, and 21 bases had no gene match. Germline CDR1 and CDR2: SGHRS and YFSETQ. The CDR3 consists of 19 residues. CDR3 sequence reads: CASSGPGQDQGGLLETQYF. Written as DNA, the CDR3 is TGCGCCAGCAGCGGCCCGGGACAGGATCAGGGGGGTTTGTTAGAGACCCAGTACTTC.

The sample holds a few counts of this clone. The chain links TRBV25-1 to TRBJ1-1, with TRBD1 as a possible D gene (6 bases). This CDR3 is 13 amino acids long. The V end was cut by 5 bases, the J end by 10 bases, with 17 bases between. The germline gives CDR1 MGHDK, CDR2 SYGVNS. The DNA of the CDR3 is TGTGCCAGCAGTCCGCCAGGCGGGGGCCCAGCTTTCTTT. It specifies CASSPPGGGPAFF.

This chain links TRBV2 with TRBJ1-2; 8 nucleotides match TRBD1. The CDR3 has 14 amino acids. V shed 5 bases and J 7 bases; nucleotides not matched to a gene: 9. The germline V gene has CDR1 SNHLY and CDR2 FYNNEI. The CDR3 loop is CASSTTGGVGGYTF. Here the CDR3 DNA reads TGTGCCAGCAGTACCACAGGGGGAGTTGGTGGCTACACCTTC.

This clone has just a few counts. V and J are TRBV28 and TRBJ2-3; 8 bases are a match to TRBD2. The trim removed 3 bases at V and 2 bases at J, leaving 7 bases unmatched. CDR3 length: 16 residues. CDR1 and CDR2 from the germline V gene are MDHEN and SYDVKM. CDR3 nucleotides: TGTGCCAGCAGTTTTGAAGCGGGGGACCACACAGATACGCAGTATTTT. Its protein product is CASSFEAGDHTDTQYF.